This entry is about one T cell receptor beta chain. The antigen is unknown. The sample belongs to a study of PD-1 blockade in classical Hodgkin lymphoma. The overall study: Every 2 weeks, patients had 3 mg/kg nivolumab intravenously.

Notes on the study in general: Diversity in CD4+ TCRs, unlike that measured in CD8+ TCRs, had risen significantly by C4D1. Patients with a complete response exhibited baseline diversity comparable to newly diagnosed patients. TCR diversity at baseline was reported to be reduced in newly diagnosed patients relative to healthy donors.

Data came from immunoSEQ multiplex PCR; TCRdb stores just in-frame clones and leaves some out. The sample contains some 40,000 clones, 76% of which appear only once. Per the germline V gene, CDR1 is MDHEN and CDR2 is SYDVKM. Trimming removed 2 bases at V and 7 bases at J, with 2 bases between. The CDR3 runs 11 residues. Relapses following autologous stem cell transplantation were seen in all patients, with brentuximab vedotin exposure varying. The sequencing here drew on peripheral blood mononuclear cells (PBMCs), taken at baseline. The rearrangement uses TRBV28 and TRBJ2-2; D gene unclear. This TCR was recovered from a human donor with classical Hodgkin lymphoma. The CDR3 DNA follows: TGTGCCAGCAGTTTAATCGGGGAGCTGTTTTTT. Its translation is CASSLIGELFF.